This T cell receptor (beta chain) was observed in a study of OX40 agonist ivuxolimab in advanced cancers. Overall study context: Mean age 60 years, range about 20 to 90; 82.7% male. Among those treated, three patients had partial responses, one with hepatocellular carcinoma and two with cutaneous melanoma.

The J segment lost 2 bases and the V segment lost 7 bases, leaving 6 bases of the junction unmatched. Per germline, CDR1 MDHEN and CDR2 SYDVKM. The CDR3 is 15 amino acids. TCRdb's copy holds only in-frame clones and misses some; the assay was immunoSEQ multiplex PCR. Of about 90,000 clones detected, roughly 88% appear once; the ten largest clones hold 0.33%. To note about this clone: Its antigen is undetermined.

Findings and caveats of the study: Researchers did not establish what antigens the expanded peripheral T cells target. Low clonal expansion, among the lowest seen, marked partial responders at 0.1-3.0 mg/kg.

The chain has TRBV28 and TRBJ2-7; TRBD1 agrees at 12 bases. The receptor was derived from an adult with an advanced solid tumor such as melanoma, head and neck, liver or kidney cancer. This specimen consisted of CD4+ or CD8+ T cells sorted from blood, obtained in a trial of the OX40 agonist ivuxolimab. For the CDR3, the DNA is TGTGCCAGCAAGGGACAGGGGGCGTCCCCCTACGAGCAGTACTTC. This encodes CASKGQGASPYEQYF.